There are a few counts of the clone carrying this TCR beta chain. This record belongs to a study of blood T cells in healthy people across ages. CDR1 and CDR2 from the germline V gene are SGHRS and YFSETQ. V was clipped by 0 bases and J by 0 bases, with 8 bases between them. The CDR3 is made up of 15 amino acids. Combining a sample-barcoded 5' primer with a J-beta primer mix, a second PCR ran for roughly 7 to 12 cycles. TCRdb processed the 5' RACE reads anew with MiXCR; each CDR3 protein has one entry. The data contain some 1.6 million distinct CDR3 sequences, roughly 32% of them singletons. This clonotype was obtained from a woman aged 30 to 39 in good health. This chain joins TRBV5-1 and TRBJ2-3; D possibly corresponds to TRBD1 (5 bases). The sample comprised blood. The CDR3 DNA sequence: TGCGCCAGCAGCTTGGAGACAGCTAGCACAGATACGCAGTATTTT. Translation gives CASSLETASTDTQYF.